Below, 6 T cell receptor beta chains from the same sample are listed, as sequenced in a study of regulatory T cells in long-lasting Graves disease (TCRdb year 2021). Reading the label with the study, this specimen's time point is: newly diagnosed GD, antithyroid drugs for less than 3 months. For both TCR sequencing and RNA sequencing, RNA was extracted from PBMCs in TRIzol. Library preparation used multiplex PCR. Reads for this sample came from an Illumina HiSeq 4000. TCR beta libraries were built with iRepertoire HTBI primers and Arm-PCR amplification of CDR3 regions. Clones were called with MiXCR by TCRdb after fastp trimmed the public reads at Q25, and only in-frame beta chains were retained. CDR3 protein sequences are deduplicated, and each keeps its most common genes and DNA. For this sample there are 450,000 to 600,000 distinct CDR3 sequences; 15% to 20% appear just once. The leading ten clones occupy 9% to 15% of the sample.

The same specimen was also included in a second study, on T cells in Graves' hyperthyroidism and ophthalmopathy.

Sequenced here: peripheral blood mononuclear cells (PBMCs), sampled at new diagnosis, from a patient treated with antithyroid drugs. The origin of the receptors is a man aged 40-55 years with Graves disease. Donor details come from another sample of the same person, matched by shared clones.

In this sample, this clonotype turned up many times. V and J are TRBV3-1 and TRBJ1-1; 7 bases align to TRBD1. Germline V lookup: CDR1 LGHDT, CDR2 YNNKEL (reference sequence). CDR3 size: 14 residues. V lost 1 base, J lost 5 bases, and 4 bases stayed unmatched. The CDR3 loop reads CASSQAGGGTEAFF. In DNA form, the CDR3 reads TGTGCCAGCAGCCAAGCAGGGGGAGGGACTGAAGCTTTCTTT. Full variable domain (outside the CDR3, taken from reference TRBV3-1 and TRBJ1-1): DTAVSQTPKYLVTQMGNDKSIKCEQNLGHDTMYWYKQDSKKFLKIMFSYNNKELIINETVPNRFSPKSPDKAHLNLHINSLELGDSAVYFCASSQAGGGTEAFFGQGTRLTVV.

This clonotype was seen at least ten times. The chain couples TRBV28 to TRBJ2-1, with D perhaps TRBD2 (7 bases). Germline assignment: CDR1 MDHEN and CDR2 SYDVKM. V lost 5 bases to trimming and J lost 8 bases, with 25 bases between them. The CDR3 is 17 residues long. CDR3 amino acids: CASSTNVLGGGGDEQFF. The CDR3 DNA reads as TGTGCCAGCAGTACCAACGTCCTAGGGGGGGGAGGGGATGAGCAGTTCTTC.

The chain links TRBV4-1 to TRBJ2-7, with no clear D. Germline V gene data show CDR1 as MGHRA and CDR2 as YSYEKL. CDR3 length: 14 amino acids. Trimming shortened V by 0 bases and J by 6 bases, and 12 bases separated the two germline ends. The CDR3 region has the DNA TGCGCCAGCAGCCAAGATACGGGCAGGCTCGAGCAGTACTTC. Encoded protein: CASSQDTGRLEQYF.

This clonotype has at least ten counts. The rearrangement uses TRBV20-1 and TRBJ2-1; D may be TRBD2 (6 bases). Germline lookup yields CDR1 DFQATT and CDR2 SNEGSKA (reference sequence). The CDR3 runs 13 residues. CDR3: CNPLGGGYNEQFF. CDR3 DNA: TGCAATCCCTTGGGAGGTGGATACAATGAGCAGTTCTTC.

A remark on this clonotype: This CDR3 is missing its conserved last phenylalanine or tryptophan, likely due to a read error. The chain joins TRBV7-9 to TRBJ1-6; 7 nucleotides agree with TRBD1. The CDR3 has 14 residues. V was pared by 5 bases and J by 7 bases, with 5 bases of the junction left unmatched. Germline lookup yields CDR1 SEHNR and CDR2 FQNEAQ (reference sequence). The DNA for the CDR3 is TGTGCCAGCAGCGGGACAGAACGCAATTCACCCCTCCACCTT. This encodes CASSGTERNSPLHL.

This clonotype was observed at least ten times. The V call is TRBV20-1, the J call TRBJ2-5; 14 positions agree with TRBD2. CDR1 and CDR2 (germline): DFQATT, SNEGSKA (reference sequence). V dropped 7 bases and J dropped 2; count of bases not matched to a gene: 6. This CDR3 spans 15 amino acids. CDR3 region: CSGQTSGRGQETQYF. DNA for the CDR3: TGCAGTGGGCAGACTAGCGGGAGGGGTCAAGAGACCCAGTACTTC.